This TCR beta chain was sequenced in a study of blood T cell repertoires in COVID-19. At the level of the study: Italy, Spain and the United States were the sources of the convalescent and acute COVID-19 samples. T cells, B-cell-depleted T cells, or PBMCs provided the cDNA or gDNA that served as material.

CDR1 and CDR2 (germline): MGHRA, YSYEKL. The CDR3 runs to 16 residues. V gave up 5 bases and J gave up 4 bases; unmatched junction bases: 4. Authors' analysis steps: Estimation of nucleated cell counts was performed using reference gene primer amplification. Repertoires were generated with immunoSEQ multiplex PCR, while TCRdb's copy carries only in-frame clones and drops some. V and J calls and clone size follow that table, whereas D and trimming were derived from the DNA. In the table there are about 190,000 clones, about 85% of which are singletons. The sample consisted of peripheral blood. V gene TRBV4-1 combines with J gene TRBJ2-2, with TRBD2 matching over 13 bases. This sequence originates from a man aged 60 to 69 with active or convalescent COVID-19. This CDR3 reads CASSKTSGGPTGELFF. The CDR3 bases are TGCGCCAGCAGCAAGACTAGCGGGGGGCCCACCGGGGAGCTGTTTTTT.